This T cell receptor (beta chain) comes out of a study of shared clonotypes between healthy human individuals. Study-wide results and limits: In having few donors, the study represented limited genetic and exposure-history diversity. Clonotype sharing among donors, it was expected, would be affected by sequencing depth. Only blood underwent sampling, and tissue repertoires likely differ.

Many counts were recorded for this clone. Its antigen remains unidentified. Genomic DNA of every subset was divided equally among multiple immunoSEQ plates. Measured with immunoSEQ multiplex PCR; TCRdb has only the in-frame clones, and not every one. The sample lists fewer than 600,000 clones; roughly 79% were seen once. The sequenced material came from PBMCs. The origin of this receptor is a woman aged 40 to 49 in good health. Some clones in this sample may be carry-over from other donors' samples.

CDR3 DNA: TGTGCCAGTAGTCCCGGACAGGGGGTATACTATGGCTACACCTTC. Residues: CASSPGQGVYYGYTF. V gene TRBV19 combines with J gene TRBJ1-2, with 10 bases aligning to TRBD1. J was trimmed by 3 bases and V by 5 bases; bases with no gene match: 6. The CDR3 has 15 amino acids. The germline V gene has CDR1 LNHDA and CDR2 SQIVND (reference sequence). The full variable domain, rest sourced from reference TRBV19 and TRBJ1-2, is DGGITQSPKYLFRKEGQNVTLSCEQNLNHDAMYWYRQDPGQGLRLIYYSQIVNDFQKGDIAEGYSVSREKKESFPLTVTSAQKNPTAFYLCASSPGQGVYYGYTFGSGTRLTVV.